These T cell receptor beta chains were read from a single sample in a study of T cells after yellow fever vaccination. TCRdb re-called the 5' RACE reads through MiXCR, storing one row per CDR3 protein. Among fewer than 500,000 distinct CDR3 sequences listed, around 20% were seen once. The sample in question was PBMCs, obtained before the yellow fever booster vaccination. The receptors derive from a man between 18 and 35 years old who received the YFV17D yellow fever vaccine. Both conserved end residues are part of each CDR3. The D gene is left open where the match is weak. Clone size appears in some rows only: once, few, many, or a class for an expanded clone.

D gene,CDR3 length,J gene,clone size,V gene,CDR3 DNA,CDR3 protein
NA,15,TRBJ1-2,few,TRBV6-2/TRBV6-3,TGTGCCAGCAGTTACTCGGGCAACAACCCCTATGGCTACACCTTC,CASSYSGNNPYGYTF
NA,15,TRBJ1-3,NA,TRBV15,TGTGCCACCAGCAGGGACAGCCTTCTTGGAAACACCATATATTTT,CATSRDSLLGNTIYF
TRBD2,17,TRBJ2-2,NA,TRBV7-2,TGTGCCAGCAGCTTAATAGCGGGGGGGCTGAACACCGGGGAGCTGTTTTTT,CASSLIAGGLNTGELFF
NA,14,TRBJ2-1,few,TRBV7-2,TGTGCCAGCAGCCCTAGTCGCCCTCACAATGAGCAGTTCTTC,CASSPSRPHNEQFF
NA,14,TRBJ2-2,NA,TRBV3-1,TGTGCCAGCAGCCAAGTAAACGGGCCCGGAGGGCTGTTTTTT,CASSQVNGPGGLFF
NA,13,TRBJ1-1,few,TRBV20-1,TGCAGTGCTAGAGATGTGGTGAACACTGAAGCTTTCTTT,CSARDVVNTEAFF
TRBD1,14,TRBJ2-3,few,TRBV6-1,TGTGCCAGCCCGGGGACAGGGCACACAGATACGCAGTATTTT,CASPGTGHTDTQYF
TRBD1,15,TRBJ2-1,once,TRBV9,TGTGCCAGCAGCGCCGGGACAGGGGGCTGGGTGGAGCAGTTCTTC,CASSAGTGGWVEQFF
NA,16,TRBJ2-7,NA,TRBV5-4,TGTGCCAGCAGCTTGGAGAGAGACGCATGGCCCTACGAGCAGTACTTC,CASSLERDAWPYEQYF
NA,15,TRBJ1-1,NA,TRBV6-5,TGTGCCAGCAGCCGGGACCTCCATCGGGACACTGAAGCTTTCTTT,CASSRDLHRDTEAFF
TRBD2,17,TRBJ2-2,few,TRBV7-9,TGTGCCAGCATATCCCCCAGCGTAGCGGGGAACACCGGGGAGCTGTTTTTT,CASISPSVAGNTGELFF
NA,15,TRBJ1-1,few,TRBV5-6,TGTGCCAGCAGCTTGGTCCGGGGAGGTGAGCCTGAAGCTTTCTTT,CASSLVRGGEPEAFF
TRBD1,13,TRBJ2-3,few,TRBV28,TGTGCCAGCAGGGGACAGGGGTGGGCTCGTCGGTATTTT,CASRGQGWARRYF
TRBD2,14,TRBJ2-3,NA,TRBV19,TGTGCCAGTAGTACCGTGGGACTAACAGATACGCAGTATTTT,CASSTVGLTDTQYF
NA,14,TRBJ2-2,few,TRBV4-1,TGCGCCAGCAGCCAGAACAGGAACACCGGGGAGCTGTTTTTT,CASSQNRNTGELFF
TRBD1,16,TRBJ1-4,few,TRBV4-1,TGCGCCAGCAGCCAAGAGGGACAGGGTGTTAATGAAAAACTGTTTTTT,CASSQEGQGVNEKLFF
TRBD1,14,TRBJ2-7,NA,TRBV27,TGTGCCAGCTCCACCCGACAGGGCTCCTACGAGCAGTACTTC,CASSTRQGSYEQYF
NA,17,TRBJ1-4,few,TRBV9,TGTGCCAGCAGCGTCGGACTTTCCCCCGGGGTCGGTGAAAAACTGTTTTTT,CASSVGLSPGVGEKLFF
TRBD2,14,TRBJ2-7,few,TRBV7-2,TGTGCCAGCAGCGTCTGGTCGGGGGGCTACGAGCAGTACTTC,CASSVWSGGYEQYF
NA,14,TRBJ1-5,NA,TRBV5-1,TGCGCCAGCAGTTATGGGGGGATTGGACAGCCCCAGCATTTT,CASSYGGIGQPQHF
TRBD2,15,TRBJ2-3,few,TRBV5-1,TGCGCCAGCAGCTTTATAGCGGGGGACACAGATACGCAGTATTTT,CASSFIAGDTDTQYF
NA,13,TRBJ1-1,few,TRBV20-1,TGCAGTGCTCCCCCGGGGGCGAACACTGAAGCTTTCTTT,CSAPPGANTEAFF
NA,20,TRBJ1-5,few,TRBV4-1,TGCGCCAGCAGCCAGTACGGGACCGAAGACCGTGCACATAGCAATCAGCCCCAGCATTTT,CASSQYGTEDRAHSNQPQHF
NA,14,TRBJ2-1,many,TRBV5-1,TGCGCCAGCAGCTTGTACCAGGGTAGGAATGAGCAGTTCTTC,CASSLYQGRNEQFF
TRBD2,15,TRBJ2-3,few,TRBV20-1,TGCAGTGCTATCGGGGGGGCCGCTAGCACAGATACGCAGTATTTT,CSAIGGAASTDTQYF
NA,12,TRBJ2-1,NA,TRBV9,TGTGCCAGCAGCGCCCGGAGGAATGAGCAGTTCTTC,CASSARRNEQFF
NA,13,TRBJ1-1,few,TRBV4-2,TGTGCCAGCACCCCCGTCTTGGGTCATGAACCTTTCTTT,CASTPVLGHEPFF
TRBD2,15,TRBJ2-7,NA,TRBV11-2,TGTGCCAGCAGCTTAGAGGTGGGGGGGTCCTACGAGCAGTACTTC,CASSLEVGGSYEQYF
TRBD2,15,TRBJ2-1,NA,TRBV11-2,TGTGCCAGCAGCCTCCTAGCGGGGGGGGCTAATGAGCAGTTCTTC,CASSLLAGGANEQFF
TRBD1,11,TRBJ2-5,NA,TRBV29-1,TGCAGCGTCGGACAGGGAGAGACCCAGTACTTC,CSVGQGETQYF
TRBD1,16,TRBJ2-7,NA,TRBV4-3,TGCGCCAGCAGCCAAGATCTTGGGCAGGGGGCCGACGAGCAGTACTTC,CASSQDLGQGADEQYF
NA,13,TRBJ1-2,NA,TRBV7-8,TGTGCCAGCAGCTTAGCGGGCGGACCGGGCTACACCTTC,CASSLAGGPGYTF